A selection of T cell receptor beta chains follows, all from one sample in a study of early T cells in non-severe SARS-CoV-2 infection. TCRdb reprocessed the 5' RACE reads with MiXCR, giving one entry per CDR3 protein. The repertoire holds around 80,000 distinct CDR3 sequences, more than 9% seen once, with 6.5% to 9% in the top ten. This sample comprised whole blood, obtained at baseline. These receptors were collected from an adult who was a healthcare worker with PCR-confirmed SARS-CoV-2 infection or an uninfected control (not recorded which). Both conserved end residues are part of each CDR3. A D gene is named only where the DNA matches it firmly. Clone size is not always given. Where it is, it says once, few, many or a class for expanded clones.

j_call d_call v_call clone_size cdr3_nt cdr3_aa
TRBJ2-1 TRBD2 TRBV5-1 NA TGCGCCAGCAGCTTGACTAGCGGGAGTCGCGCTAGCTCCTACAATGAGCAGTTCTTC CASSLTSGSRASSYNEQFF
TRBJ2-1 NA TRBV28 NA TGTGCCAGCAGGCCCGTACTTGGATCCTACAATGAGCAGTTCTTC CASRPVLGSYNEQFF
TRBJ2-5 TRBD1 TRBV5-1 NA TGCGCCAGCAGCCCTGGACAGGCTCAAGAGACCCAGTACTTC CASSPGQAQETQYF
TRBJ2-1 TRBD2 TRBV7-2 NA TGTGCCAGCAGCTTAGTAGCGGGAGGTGAGCAGTTCTTC CASSLVAGGEQFF
TRBJ2-1 NA TRBV7-9 NA TGTGCCAGCAGCTCTACAGAGGTCAATGAGCAGTTCTTC CASSSTEVNEQFF
TRBJ2-2 TRBD2 TRBV4-2 NA TGTGCCAGCAGAGCGGGGGGAGCGGGCGGGGAGCTGTTTTTT CASRAGGAGGELFF
TRBJ2-3 TRBD2 TRBV5-1 few TGCGCCAGCAGCTTGAAGCGGGAGTGGGATACGCAGTATTTT CASSLKREWDTQYF
TRBJ2-2 NA TRBV7-9 NA TGTGCCAGCAGCTTACTAGCTAGATCCACCGGGGAGCTGTTTTTT CASSLLARSTGELFF
TRBJ2-6 NA TRBV7-9 many TGTGCCAGCAGCTCATCTGGGGCCAACGTCCTGACTTTC CASSSSGANVLTF
TRBJ1-5 NA TRBV3-1 NA TGTGCCAGCAGCCCAGGACAGTCCCGGGGGCCCCAGCATTTT CASSPGQSRGPQHF
TRBJ2-7 NA TRBV9 NA TGTGCCAGCAGCCCCGGGACCTTGGCCGAGCAGTACTTC CASSPGTLAEQYF
TRBJ1-5 NA TRBV4-1 NA TGCGCCAGCAGCCAAGAACGCGCCAATCAGCCCCAGCATTTT CASSQERANQPQHF
TRBJ2-2 NA TRBV2 NA TGTGCCAGCAGGGGTATGGGACCACGAGCGGGGGAGCTGTTTTTT CASRGMGPRAGELFF
TRBJ1-2 TRBD1 TRBV28 many TGTGCCAGCAGGCCTACCGGGACAGTCAACTATGGCTACACCTTC CASRPTGTVNYGYTF
TRBJ1-2 NA TRBV6-6 few TGTGCCAGCAGTTATTCCCCTCCGTACTATGGCTACACCTTC CASSYSPPYYGYTF
TRBJ2-1 NA TRBV7-2 NA TGTGCCAGCAGCTTAGGGACCGAAGTTCCGTTCTTC CASSLGTEVPFF
TRBJ2-1 NA TRBV20-1 many TGCAGTGCTAGAGATGGGGCCTCCTCCTACAATGAGCAGTTCTTC CSARDGASSYNEQFF
TRBJ2-7 TRBD1 TRBV6-6 few TGTGCCAGCAGTTACGGACAGGGATCCTACGAGCAGTACTTC CASSYGQGSYEQYF
TRBJ2-3 NA TRBV7-9 few TGTGCCCACGGGGGCGGGAACACAGATACGCAGTATTTT CAHGGGNTDTQYF
TRBJ2-2 NA TRBV7-3 NA TGTGCCAGCAGCCCACTCATGCCCGGGGAGCTGTTTTTT CASSPLMPGELFF
TRBJ1-4 NA TRBV3-1 few TGTGCCAGCAGCCCTACCTTGGCAGGGCGACCTGAAAAACTGTTTTTT CASSPTLAGRPEKLFF
TRBJ2-4 NA TRBV27 NA TGTGCCAGCAGTTTATATGGGGAAAACATTCAGTACTTC CASSLYGENIQYF
TRBJ2-1 TRBD2 TRBV9 few TGTGCCAGCAGCGTAGCGGCTAGCGGGGGCAATGAGCAGTTCTTC CASSVAASGGNEQFF
TRBJ2-7 NA TRBV7-6 few TGTGCCAGCAGCTTATCCGCTGGGCTCGGCTACGAGCAGTACTTC CASSLSAGLGYEQYF
TRBJ2-3 TRBD2 TRBV11-2 few TGTGCCAGCAGCTTAGTTGGGCTAGCGGGAGGCACAGATACGCAGTATTTT CASSLVGLAGGTDTQYF
TRBJ2-3 TRBD1 TRBV6-1 NA TGTGCCAGCACCCCGGACAGGGGGCGCGGGGCAGATACGCAGTATTTT CASTPDRGRGADTQYF
TRBJ2-7 NA TRBV7-3 NA TGTGCCAGCAGCTTAAGTCCTGCGGGTGGGTACGAGCAGTACTTC CASSLSPAGGYEQYF
TRBJ2-3 NA TRBV5-4 few TGTGCCAGCAGCTTGGGGGACCTGTTAAAAGATACGCAGTATTTT CASSLGDLLKDTQYF
TRBJ2-7 TRBD2 TRBV6-2/TRBV6-3 few TGTGCCAGCAGTTACCCGGGACTAGCGGGGGGCGAGCAGTACTTC CASSYPGLAGGEQYF
TRBJ1-4 NA TRBV6-6 NA TGTGCCAGCAGGGGTCCTTTTAATGAAAAACTGTTTTTT CASRGPFNEKLFF
TRBJ2-2 NA TRBV19 NA TGTGCCAGTAGTACAGGGCCCACCACCGGGGAGCTGTTTTTT CASSTGPTTGELFF
TRBJ2-1 TRBD1 TRBV20-1 many TGCAGTGCTAGCAGGACAGGGAACCACAATGAGCAGTTCTTC CSASRTGNHNEQFF
TRBJ2-2 NA TRBV12-3/TRBV12-4 NA TGTGCCAGCAGTTCTGGGGCGGACACCGGGGAGCTGTTTTTT CASSSGADTGELFF
TRBJ2-5 NA TRBV20-1 few TGCAGTGCTAGAGTTAGCGGTCCCCAAGAGACCCAGTACTTC CSARVSGPQETQYF
TRBJ2-7 NA TRBV2 NA TGTGCCAGCAGATCTTTGACAGAAGTTACCTACGAGCAGTACTTC CASRSLTEVTYEQYF
TRBJ2-1 NA TRBV7-9 many TGTGCCAGCAGCCTCGCGGGGTCGGGAGTTGGCGAGCAGTTCTTC CASSLAGSGVGEQFF
TRBJ2-3 NA TRBV11-2 NA TGTGCCAGCAGCTTAGAGCATACGCAGTATTTT CASSLEHTQYF
TRBJ1-1 NA TRBV20-1 few TGCAGTTGTTTTGCGGCAGGGATTAACACTGAAGCTTTCTTT CSCFAAGINTEAFF
TRBJ2-6 TRBD1 TRBV3-1 few TGTGCCAGCAGCCAGGGGACAGGCTCTGGGGCCAACGTCCTGACTTTC CASSQGTGSGANVLTF
TRBJ2-2 TRBD2 TRBV5-1 many TGCGCCAGCAGCTTGTCTAGCGGGAGAACTGGGGAGCTGTTTTTT CASSLSSGRTGELFF
TRBJ2-3 NA TRBV6-6 NA TGTGCCAGCAGTTACGACCCTGAGGGTACGCAGTATTTT CASSYDPEGTQYF
TRBJ2-2 NA TRBV9 NA TGTGCCAGCAGCGTAGGATCGGGAGCGAACACCGGGGAGCTGTTTTTT CASSVGSGANTGELFF
TRBJ2-1 NA TRBV2 NA TGTGCCAGCATGGGGAGTCAGAGCTCCTACAATGAGCAGTTCTTC CASMGSQSSYNEQFF
TRBJ2-2 NA TRBV2 NA TGTGCCAGCAGTCCATTGGCCTACGAGGGGGAGCTGTTTTTT CASSPLAYEGELFF
TRBJ1-1 NA TRBV5-1 NA TGCGCCACCCAGGGAGGAGGAAACACTGAAGCTTTCTTT CATQGGGNTEAFF
TRBJ1-2 TRBD1 TRBV5-4 many TGTGCCAGCAGCGTAGGACAGGTCCCAGGATATGGCTACACCTTC CASSVGQVPGYGYTF
TRBJ2-1 TRBD2 TRBV7-8 NA TGTGCCAGCAGCTTAGTCGGACTAGCGGGCCGCTCCGGGCAGTTCTTC CASSLVGLAGRSGQFF
TRBJ1-2 NA TRBV19 many TGTGCCAGTAGTATCGTCGGCAGGGAGACCTATGGCTACACCTTC CASSIVGRETYGYTF
TRBJ2-1 NA TRBV7-6 few TGTGCCAGCAGCCACCAAAACAATGAGCAGTTCTTC CASSHQNNEQFF
TRBJ2-7 NA TRBV6-6 NA TGTGCCAGCAGTTTAGACCTAGGCCCCTACGAGCAGTACTTC CASSLDLGPYEQYF
TRBJ2-7 TRBD2 TRBV27 many TGTGCCAGCAGTTTCCCCGGGGGGTTCGAGCAGTACTTC CASSFPGGFEQYF